These 27 T cell receptor beta chains were all obtained from the same sample, sequenced in a study of T cell repertoires in cytomegalovirus infection. TCRdb called the reads again in MiXCR, with one record for every CDR3 protein. Among 740,000 or so distinct CDR3 sequences listed, about 40% were seen once. The material sequenced was PBMCs. These receptors all stem from a human donor in good health (CMV status not recorded). Some clones in this sample may be carry-over from other donors' samples.

This clonotype was seen a handful of times. The V call is TRBV6-1, the J call TRBJ2-1; D is perhaps TRBD2 (6 bases). V gave up 3 bases and J gave up 3 bases, with 12 bases separating them. The CDR3 covers 15 residues. Per germline, CDR1 MNHNS and CDR2 SASEGT. The CDR3 DNA sequence: TGTGCCAGCAGTGATCCCGGGGGAATCTACAATGAGCAGTTCTTC. Translation gives CASSDPGGIYNEQFF.

A note on this clonotype: A single base separates this from a much larger clone, so it may be a read error. The missing conserved phenylalanine or tryptophan at the end of this CDR3 makes a read error likely. The V gene is TRBV19, the J gene TRBJ2-7; 7 nucleotides agree with TRBD1. Trimming took 3 bases from V and 0 from J; bases not matched to a gene: 5. CDR1 and CDR2 (germline): LNHDA, SQIVND (reference sequence). This CDR3 comprises 15 residues. The CDR3 DNA is TGTGCCAGTAGTATCGGACAGGCGAGCTCCTACGAGCAGTACTTA. This encodes CASSIGQASSYEQYL.

There are many counts of this clonotype. This chain uses TRBV7-8 with TRBJ2-7, with 8 bases aligning to TRBD2. Per the germline V gene, CDR1 is SGHVS and CDR2 is FQNEAQ. The CDR3 spans 17 residues. Trimming at V came to 1 base and at J to 0 bases, leaving 8 bases not matched to a gene. CDR3 protein: CASSLGTSGHSSYEQYF. The CDR3 coding sequence is TGTGCCAGCAGCTTAGGAACTAGCGGCCATAGCTCCTACGAGCAGTACTTC. Full variable domain (outside the CDR3, taken from reference TRBV7-8 and TRBJ2-7): GAGVSQSPRYKVAKRGQDVALRCDPISGHVSLFWYQQALGQGPEFLTYFQNEAQLDKSGLPSDRFFAERPEGSVSTLKIQRTQQEDSAVYLCASSLGTSGHSSYEQYFGPGTRLTVT.

This clonotype was recorded at least ten times. The gene calls are TRBV12-3 or TRBV12-4 and TRBJ1-2; a possible D gene is TRBD1 (5 bases). V lost 6 bases and J 4 bases, leaving 9 bases between the germline ends. This CDR3 comprises 12 residues. CDR3 coding DNA: TGTGCCAGCAGCAGGGAAGGCTATGGCTACACCTTC. It encodes CASSREGYGYTF.

The chain joins TRBV27 to TRBJ2-2; TRBD1 agrees at 10 bases. Germline CDR1 reads MNHEY; CDR2 reads SMNVEV (reference sequence). V lost 8 bases to trimming and J lost 5 bases; unmatched junction nucleotides: 8. The CDR3 runs 15 residues. CDR3 region: CASARGTGATGELFF. Here the CDR3 DNA reads TGTGCCAGCGCCAGAGGGACAGGGGCTACCGGGGAGCTGTTTTTT.

This clonotype has a handful of counts. This rearrangement joins TRBV5-1 to TRBJ2-5, with a tentative D call TRBD1 (6 bases). There are 14 residues in the CDR3. V dropped 3 bases and J dropped 3 bases, with 12 bases sitting between them. Per germline, CDR1 SGHRS and CDR2 YFSETQ. CDR3 nucleotide sequence: TGCGCCAGCAGCTCCCAGACAGGTGAAGAGACCCAGTACTTC. Amino acids: CASSSQTGEETQYF.

The V call is TRBV12-3 or TRBV12-4, the J call TRBJ2-7; TRBD2 matches 8 bases. This CDR3 has 16 amino acids. Trimming removed 7 bases from V and 2 bases from J; junction bases left unmatched: 13. The CDR3 is CASNPLSGMGPYEQYF. The CDR3 nucleotides are TGTGCCAGCAACCCCCTTAGCGGGATGGGACCCTACGAGCAGTACTTC.

A few counts support this clonotype. This sequence joins TRBV20-1 and TRBJ1-3; no reliable D call. Germline V gives CDR1 DFQATT, CDR2 SNEGSKA (reference sequence). Trimming shortened V by 5 bases and J by 4 bases, and 18 bases separated the two germline ends. The CDR3 has 15 amino acids. As DNA, the CDR3 is TGCAGTGCTTTGGACCCTCGACGTCCGGGAAACACCATATATTTT. It yields the protein CSALDPRRPGNTIYF.

The chain combines TRBV28 with TRBJ1-5; D gene unclear. Trimming left V 4 bases short and J 3 bases short, with 10 bases between. The CDR3 covers 14 residues. Germline CDR1 MDHEN, CDR2 SYDVKM. CDR3 in DNA: TGTGCCAGCAGTTCCGGGCAGAACAATCAGCCCCAGCATTTT. Translating gives CASSSGQNNQPQHF. Variable domain in full (rest from reference TRBV28 and TRBJ1-5): DVKVTQSSRYLVKRTGEKVFLECVQDMDHENMFWYRQDPGLGLRLIYFSYDVKMKEKGDIPEGYSVSREKKERFSLILESASTNQTSMYLCASSSGQNNQPQHFGDGTRLSIL.

This clonotype has only a few counts. The chain is built from TRBV7-9 and TRBJ2-7; D gene unclear. The CDR3 loop spans 15 amino acids. Germline V gene sequence: CDR1 SEHNR, CDR2 FQNEAQ (reference sequence). V lost 6 bases, J lost 1 base, and 16 bases lay in between. The CDR3 spells CASRPSTDVSYEQYF. DNA for the CDR3: TGTGCCAGCAGACCATCCACGGACGTGTCCTACGAGCAGTACTTC.

This sequence joins TRBV6-5 and TRBJ1-6; D not certain. The germline V and J ends were trimmed by 5 bases and 6 bases, with 17 bases remaining between them. This CDR3 is built from 16 residues. From germline, CDR1 is MNHEY and CDR2 SVGAGI. CDR3 sequence reads: CASSDFAVGGNSPLHF. The CDR3 DNA is TGTGCCAGCAGTGACTTCGCGGTGGGAGGTAATTCACCCCTCCACTTT.

V and J are TRBV28 and TRBJ2-7; 9 bases are a match to TRBD2. CDR3 length equals 15 residues. Germline CDR1 MDHEN, CDR2 SYDVKM. Trimming took 6 bases from V and 2 from J; bases not matched to a gene: 8. In DNA, the CDR3 is TGTGCCAGCAGGCGGGGGGGGGGCAGCCCCTACGAGCAGTACTTC. This codes for CASRRGGGSPYEQYF.

J is TRBJ2-7 and V is TRBV10-3; tentative D call: TRBD1 (6 bases). Germline lookup yields CDR1 ENHRY and CDR2 SYGVKD. CDR3 length equals 17 residues. Trimming took 6 bases from V and 1 from J, leaving 22 bases between them. CDR3 nucleotide sequence: TGTGCCATCAGCCGGACTCCCAGGGGCCAGGAGTCCTACGAGCAGTACTTC. Residues: CAISRTPRGQESYEQYF.

This clonotype was observed a few times. The chain joins TRBV6-6 to TRBJ1-1; TRBD1 matches 7 bases. J lost 5 bases, V lost 2 bases, and 5 bases had no gene match. The CDR3 totals 14 residues. The germline CDR1 and CDR2 sequences are MNHNY and SVGAGI (reference sequence). The CDR3 reads CASSYTGARTEAFF. CDR3 DNA sequence: TGTGCCAGCAGTTACACAGGGGCTAGGACTGAAGCTTTCTTT.

The V call is TRBV28, the J call TRBJ2-3; the D gene is possibly TRBD2 (5 bases). The ends were cut back, 5 bases at V and 2 bases at J, with 11 bases in the middle. CDR1 MDHEN and CDR2 SYDVKM come from the germline V gene. The CDR3 runs 14 residues. The CDR3 reads CASSPLGLTDTQYF. The CDR3 DNA is TGTGCCAGCAGTCCCCTCGGACTCACAGATACGCAGTATTTT. Full variable domain (remainder filled in from reference TRBV28 and TRBJ2-3): DVKVTQSSRYLVKRTGEKVFLECVQDMDHENMFWYRQDPGLGLRLIYFSYDVKMKEKGDIPEGYSVSREKKERFSLILESASTNQTSMYLCASSPLGLTDTQYFGPGTRLTVL.

This clonotype was seen many times. V and J are TRBV7-2 and TRBJ1-6; TRBD1 matches at 7 bases. The V and J ends lost 5 bases and 7 bases, in that order; junction bases with no gene match: 11. The CDR3 has 16 residues. In germline, CDR1 is SGHTA, CDR2 FQGNSA. DNA for the CDR3: TGTGCCAGCAGCCCCAGACCGACAGGGTTAAATTCACCCCTCCACTTT. Its translation: CASSPRPTGLNSPLHF. Based on the CDR3 plus reference TRBV7-2 and TRBJ1-6, the full variable domain is GAGVSQSPSNKVTEKGKDVELRCDPISGHTALYWYRQSLGQGLEFLIYFQGNSAPDKSGLPSDRFSAERTGGSVSTLTIQRTQQEDSAVYLCASSPRPTGLNSPLHFGNGTRLTVT.

This clonotype has more than one count but fewer than ten. The genes are TRBV28 and TRBJ1-1; TRBD1 aligns across 10 bases. This CDR3 spans 12 amino acids. After removal of 6 bases from V and 11 bases from J, the junction contained 6 bases not matched to a gene. Germline loops: CDR1 MDHEN, CDR2 SYDVKM. The CDR3 reads CASSLTGGAAFF. In nucleotides, the CDR3 is TGTGCCAGCAGCCTGACAGGGGGCGCGGCTTTCTTT.

Note on this clonotype: A much larger clone differs by one base, so this may be a read error. This chain uses TRBV7-2 with TRBJ1-6; D ambiguous. The CDR3 has 15 amino acids. Looked up from germline, CDR1 is SGHTA and CDR2 is FQGNSA. The chain's CDR3 is CASSLGFRGSSPLPF. The CDR3 DNA follows: TGTGCCAGCAGCTTAGGTTTTCGGGGTAGTTCACCCCTCCCCTTT.

At least ten counts were recorded for this clonotype. The chain links TRBV28 to TRBJ1-5, with D unresolved. Looked up from germline, CDR1 is MDHEN and CDR2 is SYDVKM. Trimming pared 4 bases from V and 0 bases from J, leaving 4 bases between. CDR3 length equals 13 residues. The CDR3 loop reads CASSYDSNQPQHF. As DNA, the CDR3 is TGTGCCAGCAGTTACGATAGCAATCAGCCCCAGCATTTT.

The sample holds a few counts of this clonotype. The chain uses TRBV10-3 and TRBJ1-1; TRBD1 aligns across 10 bases. After removal of 10 bases from V and 1 base from J, the junction contained 15 bases not matched to a gene. The CDR3 runs 17 residues. In germline, CDR1 is ENHRY, CDR2 SYGVKD. DNA of the CDR3: TGTGCCACGTTACCGGGACAGGGGCCAACTCAGAACACTGAAGCTTTCTTT. Amino acids: CATLPGQGPTQNTEAFF.

The chain couples TRBV6-1 to TRBJ1-5; maybe TRBD1 (5 bases). V lost 2 bases and J lost 2, with 13 bases in between. There are 16 residues in the CDR3. Germline loops: CDR1 MNHNS, CDR2 SASEGT. CDR3 protein: CASSEYAGGGNQPQHF. CDR3 DNA: TGTGCCAGCAGTGAATATGCGGGAGGGGGCAATCAGCCCCAGCATTTT.

This clonotype was observed a few times. The V call is TRBV28, the J call TRBJ1-5, with TRBD1 identical over 8 bases. Germline V CDR1 and CDR2: MDHEN, SYDVKM. The CDR3 loop spans 15 amino acids. Trimming at V came to 3 bases and at J to 4 bases, leaving 5 bases not matched to a gene. In DNA form, the CDR3 reads TGTGCCAGCAGTTTTCAGGGGGCTGGAAATCAGCCCCAGCATTTT. Amino acids: CASSFQGAGNQPQHF.

The J gene is TRBJ2-2, the V gene TRBV5-1; no clear D gene. Trimming stripped 0 bases from V and 5 bases from J, with 14 bases between. Germline values: CDR1 SGHRS, CDR2 YFSETQ. The CDR3 is made up of 16 amino acids. This CDR3 is CASSLVGVVQTGELFF. CDR3 in DNA: TGCGCCAGCAGCTTGGTTGGTGTAGTACAGACCGGGGAGCTGTTTTTT.

The CDR3 reads CASSEYRAGNTIYF. The CDR3 region has the DNA TGTGCCAGCAGTGAATACAGAGCTGGAAACACCATATATTTT. The chain carries TRBV6-1 and TRBJ1-3; D is undetermined. CDR1 and CDR2 (germline): MNHNS, SASEGT. V was shortened by 2 bases and J by 2 bases, with 7 bases between the two germline ends. The CDR3 sequence is 14 residues long.

The chain joins TRBV12-3 or TRBV12-4 to TRBJ1-2; no clear D. Trimming took 6 bases from V and 8 from J, leaving 16 bases between them. This CDR3 is 13 amino acids long. The CDR3 DNA reads as TGTGCCAGCAGCTGGACGTTTTCGGGCGGCTACACCTTC. Amino acids: CASSWTFSGGYTF.

J is TRBJ2-6 and V is TRBV2, with 9 bases fitting TRBD1. CDR1 and CDR2 (germline): SNHLY, FYNNEI. V lost 6 bases and J lost 3; bases outside the gene matches: 6. The CDR3 loop spans 16 amino acids. CDR3 residues: CASRGGQGFGANVLTF. In nucleotides, the CDR3 is TGTGCCAGCAGGGGGGGACAGGGTTTTGGGGCCAACGTCCTGACTTTC.

V is TRBV4-1 and J is TRBJ1-2; D ambiguous. The CDR3 sequence is 15 residues long. The V gene's germline CDR1 is MGHRA and CDR2 YSYEKL. The V end was cut by 0 bases, the J end by 4 bases, with 12 bases between. CDR3: CASSQDPGLGYGYTF. The CDR3 bases are TGCGCCAGCAGCCAAGACCCGGGATTGGGCTATGGCTACACCTTC.